The rows below give T cell receptor beta chains drawn from one sample of a study of T-cell reconstitution after alpha-beta-depleted transplantation in children. From the PCR reads, TCRdb called clonotypes with MiXCR, one entry per CDR3 protein. This table holds approximately 800,000 distinct CDR3 sequences, about 16% found once. The sequenced sample was PBMCs, mostly from graft donor cells, obtained 360 days after TCRalphabeta/CD19-depleted stem cell transplant. These receptors came from a male patient younger than 18 who had a stem cell transplant for acute lymphoblastic leukemia, so the T cells may come from the graft donor. CDR3s include the opening cysteine and the closing phenylalanine or tryptophan. A D gene is named only where the DNA matches it firmly. Clone sizes are given selectively: once, few, many, or a class where the clone is expanded.

clone size,D gene,V gene,J gene,CDR3 protein,CDR3 DNA
few,-,TRBV15,TRBJ2-4,CATSREARIQYF,TGTGCCACCAGCAGAGAGGCAAGGATTCAGTACTTC
few,TRBD2,TRBV5-6,TRBJ2-1,CASSLTWGGSSYNEQFF,TGTGCCAGCAGCTTGACGTGGGGCGGGAGCTCCTACAATGAGCAGTTCTTC
-,-,TRBV7-2,TRBJ2-1,CASSLDSLPYNEQFF,TGTGCCAGCAGCTTGGACTCTCTGCCCTACAATGAGCAGTTCTTC
-,-,TRBV7-8,TRBJ2-7,CASSSPVEGLTIYEQYF,TGTGCCAGCAGCTCCCCAGTAGAGGGACTGACTATTTACGAGCAGTACTTC
many,TRBD1,TRBV7-2,TRBJ2-1,CASSLGQAYNEQFF,TGTGCCAGCAGCTTGGGACAGGCCTACAATGAGCAGTTCTTC
few,TRBD2,TRBV12-3/TRBV12-4,TRBJ2-5,CASRDLAGYGQETQYF,TGTGCCAGCAGAGACCTAGCGGGATACGGCCAAGAGACCCAGTACTTC
few,-,TRBV5-5,TRBJ2-5,CASSLGGAKAQETQYF,TGTGCCAGCAGCTTGGGGGGAGCGAAAGCTCAAGAGACCCAGTACTTC
few,-,TRBV5-1,TRBJ1-2,CASSITTGSNYGYTF,TGCGCCAGCAGCATAACTACAGGGAGCAACTATGGCTACACCTTC
many,TRBD2,TRBV15,TRBJ2-7,CATSRGGGMLYEQYF,TGTGCCACCAGCAGAGGGGGAGGGATGCTCTACGAGCAGTACTTC
-,-,TRBV11-1,TRBJ2-7,CASSFSFQDHEQYF,TGTGCCAGCAGCTTTAGTTTTCAGGACCACGAGCAGTACTTC
-,TRBD1,TRBV20-1,TRBJ1-1,CSAGDRGTSNTEAFF,TGCAGTGCTGGAGACAGGGGAACCTCGAACACTGAAGCTTTCTTT
-,-,TRBV12-3/TRBV12-4,TRBJ2-6,CASESGFSGANVLTF,TGTGCCAGCGAAAGCGGGTTCTCTGGGGCCAACGTCCTGACTTTC
few,TRBD2,TRBV12-3/TRBV12-4,TRBJ2-5,CASSFLAGGPETQYF,TGTGCCAGCAGTTTTTTAGCGGGAGGGCCGGAGACCCAGTACTTC
-,TRBD1,TRBV4-1,TRBJ2-7,CASSQESGTGFYEQYF,TGCGCCAGCAGCCAAGAGTCCGGGACAGGGTTTTACGAGCAGTACTTC
few,-,TRBV28,TRBJ2-7,CASSLRHHEQYF,TGTGCCAGCAGTTTACGACACCACGAGCAGTACTTC
-,TRBD1,TRBV20-1,TRBJ2-7,CSARQTGAYEQYF,TGCAGTGCTAGGCAGACAGGGGCCTACGAGCAGTACTTC
-,-,TRBV4-1,TRBJ2-1,CASSQDLGDEQFF,TGCGCCAGCAGCCAAGACTTGGGAGATGAGCAGTTCTTC
many,-,TRBV11-2,TRBJ1-1,CASSSYRVMGAFF,TGTGCCAGCAGTTCCTACAGGGTCATGGGTGCTTTCTTT
-,-,TRBV5-1,TRBJ2-5,CASSLVPGNMETQYF,TGCGCCAGCAGCTTGGTTCCAGGGAATATGGAGACCCAGTACTTC
few,-,TRBV5-1,TRBJ2-5,CASSFEWVGTQYF,TGCGCCAGCAGCTTTGAATGGGTTGGGACCCAGTACTTC
few,-,TRBV5-1,TRBJ2-5,CASSFQDIQETQYF,TGCGCCAGCAGCTTCCAGGACATACAAGAGACCCAGTACTTC
few,TRBD1,TRBV5-1,TRBJ1-2,CASSRDSPYSYGYTF,TGCGCCAGCAGCCGGGACAGCCCTTACTCCTATGGCTACACCTTC
few,-,TRBV7-6,TRBJ2-4,CASSPTPKNIQYF,TGTGCCAGCAGCCCCACACCCAAAAACATTCAGTACTTC
few,TRBD1,TRBV4-1,TRBJ2-2,CASSQDQQGMTGELFF,TGCGCCAGCAGCCAAGATCAACAGGGGATGACCGGGGAGCTGTTTTTT
many,-,TRBV12-3/TRBV12-4,TRBJ1-5,CASSFLGLDSNQPQHF,TGTGCCAGCAGTTTCTTAGGACTGGATAGCAATCAGCCCCAGCATTTT
-,-,TRBV7-9,TRBJ1-4,CAVPGSTNEKLFF,TGTGCCGTGCCGGGCTCAACTAATGAAAAACTGTTTTTT
few,TRBD2,TRBV10-1,TRBJ2-2,CASSEASGRVTGELFF,TGCGCCAGCAGTGAGGCTAGCGGGAGGGTAACCGGGGAGCTGTTTTTT
many,TRBD2,TRBV7-8,TRBJ2-3,CASSRLAGTDTQYF,TGTGCCAGCAGCCGACTAGCGGGAACCGATACGCAGTATTTT
few,TRBD1,TRBV2,TRBJ1-2,CARHRGRGYGYTF,TGTGCCAGACACAGGGGGCGAGGCTATGGCTACACCTTC
few,TRBD2,TRBV11-3,TRBJ2-1,CASSLMRTSDSYNEQFF,TGTGCCAGCAGCTTAATGAGGACTAGCGACTCCTACAATGAGCAGTTCTTC
few,TRBD2,TRBV2,TRBJ2-6,CASPSGESSGANVLTF,TGTGCCTCCCCTAGCGGGGAAAGCTCTGGGGCCAACGTCCTGACTTTC
-,TRBD1,TRBV7-3,TRBJ2-1,CASSLTAGTGVNEQFF,TGTGCCAGCAGCTTAACCGCCGGGACAGGGGTCAATGAGCAGTTCTTC
few,TRBD1,TRBV12-3/TRBV12-4,TRBJ1-1,CASRFLTGGKTEAFF,TGTGCCAGCAGATTCCTGACAGGGGGTAAGACTGAAGCTTTCTTT
-,-,TRBV4-2,TRBJ1-1,CASSQRRSHFVAGTEAFF,TGTGCCAGCAGCCAACGTAGATCACATTTTGTGGCCGGCACTGAAGCTTTCTTT
-,TRBD2,TRBV4-1,TRBJ2-3,CASSRIPVVAGTSTDTQYF,TGCGCCAGCAGCCGCATCCCGGTGGTAGCGGGGACTAGCACAGATACGCAGTATTTT
few,-,TRBV29-1,TRBJ2-5,CSVEEGSGLSSAVGETQYF,TGCAGCGTTGAAGAGGGAAGCGGCTTGAGCTCTGCGGTGGGGGAGACCCAGTACTTC
many,-,TRBV14,TRBJ2-7,CASSQVGRRAYEQYF,TGTGCCAGCAGCCAGGTCGGCAGGCGCGCGTACGAGCAGTACTTC
-,-,TRBV7-2,TRBJ2-3,CASSLGVVRHTDTQYF,TGTGCCAGCAGCTTAGGGGTTGTGAGACACACAGATACGCAGTATTTT
many,-,TRBV20-1,TRBJ2-4,CSATRTSIAKNIQYF,TGCAGTGCCACCAGGACGTCCATAGCCAAAAACATTCAGTACTTC
-,TRBD2,TRBV7-6,TRBJ2-2,CASSPGQKRLAGEEGTGELFF,TGTGCCAGCAGCCCCGGGCAAAAACGGCTAGCGGGAGAGGAGGGCACCGGGGAGCTGTTTTTT
many,-,TRBV12-3/TRBV12-4,TRBJ1-1,CASTSSTEAFF,TGTGCCAGCACCTCTAGCACTGAAGCTTTCTTT
-,-,TRBV20-1,TRBJ2-4,CSARPPRQIQNIQYF,TGCAGTGCTAGACCTCCCCGACAGATCCAAAACATTCAGTACTTC
few,TRBD2,TRBV20-1,TRBJ2-3,CSASKAGGTTDTQYF,TGCAGTGCTAGTAAAGCGGGGGGGACCACAGATACGCAGTATTTT
many,TRBD2,TRBV20-1,TRBJ2-5,CSASTGLAGQETQYF,TGCAGTGCCTCAACCGGACTAGCGGGGCAAGAGACCCAGTACTTC
few,-,TRBV7-2,TRBJ2-7,CASRGAGKVYEQYF,TGTGCCAGCAGAGGCGCAGGGAAGGTCTACGAGCAGTACTTC
-,-,TRBV27,TRBJ2-7,CASKDLLRVNEQYF,TGTGCCAGCAAGGATCTGCTTCGGGTCAACGAGCAGTACTTC
-,-,TRBV27,TRBJ2-6,CASTISTGYAPSGANVLTF,TGTGCCAGCACCATTTCGACAGGTTATGCCCCCTCTGGGGCCAACGTCCTGACTTTC
many,-,TRBV5-1,TRBJ2-3,CASSSDGYTDTQYF,TGCGCCAGCAGCTCCGACGGCTACACAGATACGCAGTATTTT
many,-,TRBV21-1,TRBJ1-1,CASSISAWVNTEAFF,TGTGCCAGCAGCATCAGCGCTTGGGTGAACACTGAAGCTTTCTTT
once,-,TRBV11-3,TRBJ2-1,CASSPGWGSSSYNEQFF,TGTGCCAGCAGCCCCGGATGGGGTTCCTCCTCCTACAATGAGCAGTTCTTC
-,-,TRBV7-9,TRBJ1-4,CASSSPRSFRAKLFF,TGTGCCAGCAGCTCACCCCGTAGCTTCAGGGCAAAACTGTTTTTT
once,-,TRBV14,TRBJ2-7,CASSEAFSYEQYF,TGTGCCAGCAGCGAGGCCTTCTCCTACGAGCAGTACTTC
-,-,TRBV9,TRBJ2-7,CASDPGVGEQYF,TGTGCCAGCGACCCAGGGGTGGGGGAGCAGTACTTC
many,-,TRBV25-1,TRBJ1-4,CASSEYLSGIGPNEKLFF,TGTGCCAGCAGTGAATATCTGTCGGGAATAGGACCTAATGAAAAACTGTTTTTT
few,-,TRBV21-1,TRBJ2-3,CASSGPPRIWTITDTQYF,TGTGCCAGCAGCGGACCGCCAAGGATATGGACCATAACAGATACGCAGTATTTT
many,-,TRBV10-3,TRBJ2-3,CAIRMGDTQYF,TGTGCCATACGTATGGGTGATACGCAGTATTTT
-,-,TRBV10-3,TRBJ2-6,CATKSSSGANVLTF,TGTGCCACCAAGAGTTCGTCTGGGGCCAACGTCCTGACTTTC
many,-,TRBV7-2,TRBJ1-2,CASSLLSERYGYTF,TGTGCCAGCAGCTTGCTTTCCGAGCGTTATGGCTACACCTTC
many,-,TRBV12-3/TRBV12-4,TRBJ1-1,CASSFGGSTEAFF,TGTGCCAGCAGTTTCGGGGGGAGCACTGAAGCTTTCTTT